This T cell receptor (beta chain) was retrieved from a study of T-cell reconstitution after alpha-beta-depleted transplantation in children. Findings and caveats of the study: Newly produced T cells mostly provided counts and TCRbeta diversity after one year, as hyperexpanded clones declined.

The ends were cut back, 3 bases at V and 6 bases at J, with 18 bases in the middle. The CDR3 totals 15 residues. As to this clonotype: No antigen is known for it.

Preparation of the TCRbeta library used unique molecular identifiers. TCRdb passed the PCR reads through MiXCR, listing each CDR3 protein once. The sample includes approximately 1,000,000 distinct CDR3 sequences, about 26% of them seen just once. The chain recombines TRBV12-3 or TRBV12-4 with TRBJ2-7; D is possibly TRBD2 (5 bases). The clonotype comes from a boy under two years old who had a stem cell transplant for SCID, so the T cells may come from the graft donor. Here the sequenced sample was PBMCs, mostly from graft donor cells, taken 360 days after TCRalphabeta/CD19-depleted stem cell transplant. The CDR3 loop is CASSFGEGYGSEQYF. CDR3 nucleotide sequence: TGTGCCAGCAGTTTCGGGGAAGGTTATGGTAGCGAGCAGTACTTC.